Each of the 18 T cell receptor beta chains below was sequenced from the same sample in a study of CD8 T cells in Susac syndrome. With random hexamers, roughly 0.45 to 1 ug RNA was reverse transcribed. TCRdb independently ran MiXCR on the immunoSEQ multiplex PCR reads; one entry per CDR3 protein. Counted here are some 160,000 distinct CDR3 sequences, 90% to 96% occurring once; the ten biggest clones make up around 0.08%. The sample was CD4+ T cells from PBMCs. The receptor set was obtained from a human donor with Susac syndrome.

This CDR3 reads CASSQLVAGGPKNTEAFF. The DNA for the CDR3 is TGCGCCAGCAGCCAACTAGTGGCAGGGGGCCCGAAGAACACTGAAGCTTTCTTT. V usage is TRBV4-1 and J usage is TRBJ1-1; 8 bases match TRBD1. V was pared by 2 bases and J by 1 base, with 12 bases of the junction left unmatched. This CDR3 has 18 residues. The germline gives CDR1 MGHRA, CDR2 YSYEKL.

This sequence joins TRBV14 and TRBJ2-6; D might be TRBD1 (6 bases). Trimming removed 3 bases from V and 3 bases from J, with 9 bases in between. Germline V CDR1 and CDR2: SGHDN, FVKESK. This CDR3 has 15 amino acids. DNA of the CDR3: TGTGCCAGCAGCCACTGGGGGCGTGGGGCCAACGTCCTGACTTTC. Translated: CASSHWGRGANVLTF.

This sequence joins TRBV7-2 and TRBJ1-1, with D unclear. This CDR3 contains 13 residues. V was cut by 4 bases and J by 1 base, with 7 bases left in between. Per the germline V gene, CDR1 is SGHTA and CDR2 is FQGNSA. Written as DNA, the CDR3 is TGTGCCAGCAGCTCCCACACGAACACTGAAGCTTTCTTT. Translation gives CASSSHTNTEAFF.

This sequence joins TRBV18 and TRBJ2-1; D is ambiguous. The CDR3 sequence is 13 residues long. Germline V CDR1 and CDR2: KGHSH, LQKENI. Deletions cut 0 bases from V and 10 bases from J, with 10 bases between. CDR3 bases: TGTGCCAGCTCACCACCGCTCCCGAGGGAGCAGTTCTTC. This codes for CASSPPLPREQFF.

V usage is TRBV20-1 and J usage is TRBJ2-7, with D hard to call. The CDR3 has 12 amino acids. CDR1 and CDR2 (germline): DFQATT, SNEGSKA (reference sequence). Trimming pared 6 bases from V and 2 bases from J, leaving 11 bases between. This chain's CDR3 is CSAVPSAYEQYF. CDR3 sequence (DNA): TGCAGTGCAGTCCCAAGCGCCTACGAGCAGTACTTC.

This chain joins TRBV10-3 and TRBJ2-7, with D possibly being TRBD1 (6 bases). The germline V and J ends were trimmed by 4 bases and 2 bases, with 15 bases remaining between them. Looked up from germline, CDR1 is ENHRY and CDR2 is SYGVKD. CDR3 length equals 15 residues. The CDR3 loop reads CAISATTGPTYEQYF. CDR3 DNA: TGTGCCATCAGTGCGACGACAGGACCAACCTACGAGCAGTACTTC.

The rearrangement uses TRBV20-1 and TRBJ1-2, with 8 bases identical to TRBD1. The CDR3 totals 14 residues. Trimming at V came to 5 bases and at J to 6 bases, leaving 11 bases not matched to a gene. The germline CDR1 and CDR2 sequences are DFQATT and SNEGSKA (reference sequence). The CDR3 DNA follows: TGCAGTGCTGCTGCCAGGACAGGGATGGATGGCTACACCTTC. Translated: CSAAARTGMDGYTF.

This chain connects TRBV4-2 to TRBJ1-2; 7 positions agree with TRBD1. CDR3 length equals 15 residues. In germline, CDR1 is LGHNA, CDR2 YNFKEQ. V shed 1 base and J 2 bases; nucleotides not matched to a gene: 4. CDR3 DNA: TGTGCCAGCAGCCAAGGCGGGACAGAGAACTATGGCTACACCTTC. Amino acid sequence: CASSQGGTENYGYTF.

J is TRBJ2-7 and V is TRBV29-1; TRBD1 matches 7 bases. The CDR3 is 11 residues long. Germline CDR1 is SQVTM and CDR2 is ANQGSEA. With V trimmed by 8 bases and J by 6 bases, 7 bases remained unmatched. The DNA of the CDR3 is TGCAGCACCCGACAGGGTTCCGAGCAGTACTTC. This translates into CSTRQGSEQYF.

In its sample, this clonotype was seen once. This chain connects TRBV6-1 to TRBJ2-5, with TRBD1 matching over 7 bases. This CDR3 is 13 amino acids long. CDR1 and CDR2 from the germline V gene are MNHNS and SASEGT. J gave up 2 bases and V 9 bases, and 6 bases lay outside the gene matches. CDR3 protein: CASQTGSQETQYF. The CDR3 nucleotides read TGTGCCAGTCAGACAGGGAGTCAAGAGACCCAGTACTTC.

The rearrangement uses TRBV28 and TRBJ2-1; 8 positions agree with TRBD2. The junction had 4 bases not matched to a gene; V was cut back by 6 bases and J by 0 bases. CDR1 is MDHEN and CDR2 is SYDVKM in the germline V gene. The CDR3 consists of 15 residues. This CDR3 is CASSMAGGSYNEQFF. The DNA of the CDR3 is TGTGCCAGCAGCATGGCGGGAGGCTCCTACAATGAGCAGTTCTTC.

The rearrangement uses TRBV18 and TRBJ2-7; unclear D gene. CDR1 is KGHSH, CDR2 LQKENI, per germline. The CDR3 has 14 residues. V lost 2 bases and J 1 base, leaving 9 bases between the germline ends. The CDR3 loop is CASSPVAGSYEQYF. In DNA form, the CDR3 reads TGTGCCAGCTCACCAGTAGCAGGTTCCTACGAGCAGTACTTC.

The chain is built from TRBV11-2 and TRBJ1-5; 8 nucleotides align to TRBD1. Germline V gene data show CDR1 as SGHAT and CDR2 as FQNNGV. V dropped 5 bases and J dropped 2; count of bases not matched to a gene: 2. This CDR3 has 14 residues. The CDR3 here is CASSKQGGNQPQHF. The CDR3 DNA is TGTGCCAGCAGCAAACAGGGGGGCAATCAGCCCCAGCATTTT.

This chain joins TRBV20-1 and TRBJ2-2, with TRBD1 identical over 7 bases. CDR1 is DFQATT and CDR2 is SNEGSKA in the germline V gene (reference sequence). The CDR3 length is 15 residues. J was trimmed by 1 base and V by 5 bases; bases with no gene match: 7. The CDR3 region is CSAGTGAKNTGELFF. The CDR3 DNA follows: TGCAGTGCTGGTACAGGGGCTAAGAACACCGGGGAGCTGTTTTTT.

The rearrangement joins TRBV28 to TRBJ1-2; D unresolved. Germline V gene lookup returns CDR1 MDHEN and CDR2 SYDVKM. Trimming cost V 6 bases and J 7 bases, with 15 bases left between them. There are 13 residues in the CDR3. CDR3 coding DNA: TGTGCCAGCAGCCTAGAGGGTAGGCGTGGCTACACCTTC. It is translated as CASSLEGRRGYTF.

The chain links TRBV5-1 to TRBJ1-6; a weak D match, TRBD1 (5 bases). This CDR3 region has 14 residues. V dropped 6 bases and J dropped 10 bases, with 17 bases sitting between them. Per the germline V gene, CDR1 is SGHRS and CDR2 is YFSETQ. The CDR3 DNA is TGCGCCAGCACCGCGGGGGGGGACCGGTCACCCCTCCACTTT. Translation: CASTAGGDRSPLHF.

The chain employs TRBV5-6 and TRBJ1-1; 9 bases are shared with TRBD1. Germline trimming cut 4 bases from V and 7 bases from J; bases unmatched to any gene: 17. Germline V gene sequence: CDR1 SGHDT, CDR2 YYEEEE. There are 17 residues in the CDR3. The chain's CDR3 is CASSDRGARGRIFEAFF. The CDR3 DNA follows: TGTGCCAGCAGCGACAGGGGGGCGCGGGGACGCATTTTTGAAGCTTTCTTT. Full variable domain (rest looked up from reference TRBV5-6 and TRBJ1-1): DAGVTQSPTHLIKTRGQQVTLRCSPKSGHDTVSWYQQALGQGPQFIFQYYEEEERQRGNFPDRFSGHQFPNYSSELNVNALLLGDSALYLCASSDRGARGRIFEAFFGQGTRLTVV.

The chain carries TRBV2 and TRBJ2-7, with 8 positions matching TRBD1. This CDR3 contains 14 residues. In germline, CDR1 is SNHLY, CDR2 FYNNEI. Trimming took 7 bases from V and 1 from J; bases not matched to a gene: 6. The CDR3 region is CASKYRDRSYEQYF. CDR3 nucleotides: TGTGCCAGCAAGTACCGGGACAGGTCCTACGAGCAGTACTTC.